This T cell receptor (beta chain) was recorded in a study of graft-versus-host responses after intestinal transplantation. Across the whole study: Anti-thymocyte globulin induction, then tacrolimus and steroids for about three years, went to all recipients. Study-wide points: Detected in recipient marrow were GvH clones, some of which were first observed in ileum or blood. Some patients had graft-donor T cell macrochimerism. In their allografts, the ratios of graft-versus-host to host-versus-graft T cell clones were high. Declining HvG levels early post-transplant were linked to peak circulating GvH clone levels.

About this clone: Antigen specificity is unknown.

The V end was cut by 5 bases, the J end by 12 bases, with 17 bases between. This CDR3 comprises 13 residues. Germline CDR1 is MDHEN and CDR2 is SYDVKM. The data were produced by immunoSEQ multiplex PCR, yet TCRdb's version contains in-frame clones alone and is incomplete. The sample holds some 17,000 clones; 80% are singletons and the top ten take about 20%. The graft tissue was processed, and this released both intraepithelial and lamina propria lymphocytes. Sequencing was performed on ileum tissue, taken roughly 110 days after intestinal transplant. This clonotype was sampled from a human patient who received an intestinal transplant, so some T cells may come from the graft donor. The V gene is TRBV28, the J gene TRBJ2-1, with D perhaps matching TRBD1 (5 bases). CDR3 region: CASSVHRSGRQFF. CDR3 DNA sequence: TGTGCCAGCAGTGTCCACAGGTCCGGGCGGCAGTTCTTC.